The rows below give T cell receptor beta chains drawn from one sample of a study of neoadjuvant nivolumab and ipilimumab in lung cancer. Assay: immunoSEQ multiplex PCR; the TCRdb copy retains only in-frame clones and omits some. Of around 13,000 clones listed, less than 75% are singletons. The sample was peripheral blood, taken after neoadjuvant nivolumab, alone or with ipilimumab, at or shortly before surgery. These receptors all come from an adult with non-small cell lung cancer. CDR3s include the opening cysteine and the closing phenylalanine or tryptophan. Each record gives: J gene, clone size, V gene, D gene, CDR3 protein, CDR3 DNA. The D gene is left open where the match is weak. Part of the rows lack a size; the others show once, few, many or a class for expanded clones.

>TRBJ1-1|-|TRBV7-9|-
CASSLLAGSVEAFF
TGTGCCAGCAGCTTATTGGCGGGTTCGGTTGAAGCTTTCTTT
>TRBJ2-5|-|TRBV7-2|-
CASSFPLGTETQYF
TGTGCCAGCAGCTTCCCTCTGGGTACTGAGACCCAGTACTTC
>TRBJ2-2|-|TRBV30|-
CAWSVLVGTGELFF
TGTGCCTGGAGTGTCCTTGTGGGGACCGGGGAGCTGTTTTTT
>TRBJ1-1|-|TRBV30|-
CAWSAGRGGTEAFF
TGTGCCTGGAGTGCTGGGAGGGGCGGCACTGAAGCTTTCTTT
>TRBJ1-2|-|TRBV19|-
CASSIEGDRLGYTF
TGTGCCAGTAGTATTGAGGGGGACCGGCTAGGCTACACCTTC
>TRBJ1-5|-|TRBV5-1|-
CASSLDLSSNQPQHF
TGCGCCAGCAGCTTGGATTTGAGTAGCAATCAGCCCCAGCATTTT
>TRBJ2-7|-|TRBV5-1|-
CASSLAGDTLEQYF
TGCGCCAGCAGCTTGGCCGGGGACACGCTCGAGCAGTACTTC
>TRBJ2-3|-|TRBV30|-
CAWTEAGGTDTQYF
TGTGCCTGGACCGAGGCAGGGGGCACAGATACGCAGTATTTT
>TRBJ1-1|-|TRBV11-3|-
CASSLLPNTEAFF
TGTGCCAGCAGCTTACTTCCGAACACTGAAGCTTTCTTT
>TRBJ1-1|-|TRBV29-1|-
CSVTRGAGTEAFF
TGCAGCGTTACGCGTGGTGCGGGCACTGAAGCTTTCTTT
>TRBJ2-2|once|TRBV5-1|-
CASSRSGRFNTGELFF
TGCGCCAGCAGCCGCTCGGGGCGTTTTAACACCGGGGAGCTGTTTTTT
>TRBJ1-5|-|TRBV18|-
CASSPGTESVSQPQHF
TGTGCCAGCTCACCCGGGACGGAGAGCGTAAGTCAGCCCCAGCATTTT
>TRBJ1-2|few|TRBV2|-
CASSRINYGYTF
TGTGCCAGCAGTCGGATTAACTATGGCTACACCTTC
>TRBJ1-1|-|TRBV7-9|TRBD1
CASSASGTGVTEAFF
TGTGCCAGCAGCGCCTCCGGGACAGGGGTCACTGAAGCTTTCTTT
>TRBJ2-1|few|TRBV5-1|-
CASSLGGANEQFF
TGCGCCAGCAGCCTGGGGGGAGCGAATGAGCAGTTCTTC
>TRBJ2-7|once|TRBV2|-
CATAPDRFYEQYF
TGTGCCACCGCTCCTGACAGGTTCTACGAGCAGTACTTC
>TRBJ2-7|few|TRBV15|-
CATSARDGGPHF
TGTGCCACCAGCGCACGGGACGGGGGACCCCACTTC
>TRBJ1-1|few|TRBV11-3|-
CASGGAEAFF
TGTGCCAGCGGTGGGGCTGAAGCTTTCTTT
>TRBJ1-5|-|TRBV5-1|-
CASSLDERDDQPQHF
TGCGCCAGCAGCTTAGACGAGAGAGACGATCAGCCCCAGCATTTT
>TRBJ2-3|-|TRBV5-1|-
CASSSDLGIGTDTQYF
TGCGCCAGCAGCTCCGATTTGGGGATAGGCACAGATACGCAGTATTTT